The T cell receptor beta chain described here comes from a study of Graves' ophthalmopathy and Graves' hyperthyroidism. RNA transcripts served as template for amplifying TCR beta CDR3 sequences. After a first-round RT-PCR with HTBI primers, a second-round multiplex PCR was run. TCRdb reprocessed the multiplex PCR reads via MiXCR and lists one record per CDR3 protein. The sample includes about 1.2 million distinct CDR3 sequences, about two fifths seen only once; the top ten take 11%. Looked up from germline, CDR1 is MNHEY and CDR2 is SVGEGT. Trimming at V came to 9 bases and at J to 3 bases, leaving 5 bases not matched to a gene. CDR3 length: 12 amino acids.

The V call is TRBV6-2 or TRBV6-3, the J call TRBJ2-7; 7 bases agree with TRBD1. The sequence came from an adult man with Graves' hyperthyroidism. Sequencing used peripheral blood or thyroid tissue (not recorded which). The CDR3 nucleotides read TGTGCCAGTGGACAGGAGCTCTACGAGCAGTACTTC. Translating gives CASGQELYEQYF.